Listed below are T cell receptor beta chains from one sample, sequenced in a study of persistence of HIV-infected CD4 T cells. Antigen specificity for these receptors is unknown. Method: immunoSEQ multiplex PCR; TCRdb's copy keeps in-frame clones and lacks some. The repertoire has roughly 13,000 clones, over 60% of them found once; the top ten carry about 18%. The specimen was CD4+ T cells sorted from PBMCs after approximately 19-hour stimulation, collected from a patient who received antiretroviral therapy. Receptor source: an adult man with HIV who was CMV-seropositive. Both conserved end residues are part of each CDR3. D genes are given only for firm matches. Clone size is given for some rows only: seen once, a few or many times, or a class if the clone is expanded.

clone size: .; J gene: TRBJ1-5; V gene: TRBV29-1; D gene: .; CDR3 protein: CSVATELRGQPQHF; CDR3 DNA: TGCAGCGTTGCGACGGAGCTCCGGGGTCAGCCCCAGCATTTT
clone size: once; J gene: TRBJ2-1; V gene: TRBV18; D gene: .; CDR3 protein: CASSPLSGSYNEQFF; CDR3 DNA: TGTGCCAGCTCACCCCTGTCCGGGTCCTACAATGAGCAGTTCTTC
clone size: .; J gene: TRBJ2-3; V gene: TRBV29-1; D gene: .; CDR3 protein: CSGGVVTDTQYF; CDR3 DNA: TGCAGCGGGGGCGTGGTCACAGATACGCAGTATTTT
clone size: .; J gene: TRBJ2-7; V gene: TRBV3-1/TRBV3-2; D gene: TRBD2; CDR3 protein: CASSQVAGGPYEQYF; CDR3 DNA: TGTGCCAGCAGCCAAGTAGCGGGGGGCCCCTACGAGCAGTACTTC
clone size: .; J gene: TRBJ2-3; V gene: TRBV4-1; D gene: .; CDR3 protein: CASSQGGAGRDTQYF; CDR3 DNA: TGCGCCAGCAGCCAAGGAGGGGCAGGGCGAGATACGCAGTATTTT
clone size: .; J gene: TRBJ2-7; V gene: TRBV6-1; D gene: TRBD2; CDR3 protein: CASSEPGGQHPYEQYF; CDR3 DNA: TGTGCCAGCAGTGAGCCGGGGGGGCAACACCCCTACGAGCAGTACTTC
clone size: .; J gene: TRBJ2-4; V gene: TRBV28; D gene: TRBD2; CDR3 protein: CASSLRGGLAKNIQYF; CDR3 DNA: TGTGCCAGCAGTTTACGCGGGGGACTAGCCAAAAACATTCAGTACTTC
clone size: few; J gene: TRBJ2-7; V gene: TRBV7-2; D gene: .; CDR3 protein: CASSAGGGYEQYF; CDR3 DNA: TGTGCCAGCAGCGCTGGAGGGGGCTACGAGCAGTACTTC
clone size: .; J gene: TRBJ1-5; V gene: TRBV5-1; D gene: .; CDR3 protein: CASSPTGGNQPQHF; CDR3 DNA: TGCGCCAGCAGCCCAACAGGAGGGAATCAGCCCCAGCATTTT
clone size: .; J gene: TRBJ2-5; V gene: TRBV19; D gene: .; CDR3 protein: CASSMGVAPAETQYF; CDR3 DNA: TGTGCCAGTAGTATGGGGGTCGCACCGGCAGAGACCCAGTACTTC
clone size: .; J gene: TRBJ2-7; V gene: TRBV7-9; D gene: TRBD1; CDR3 protein: CASSREPGQTYEQYF; CDR3 DNA: TGTGCCAGCAGCCGAGAACCGGGACAGACCTACGAGCAGTACTTC
clone size: .; J gene: TRBJ1-5; V gene: TRBV19; D gene: .; CDR3 protein: CALGQYDQPQHF; CDR3 DNA: TGTGCCCTAGGGCAGTATGATCAGCCCCAGCATTTT
clone size: .; J gene: TRBJ2-3; V gene: TRBV3-1/TRBV3-2; D gene: .; CDR3 protein: CASSLPRGGGSSTDTQYF; CDR3 DNA: TGTGCCAGCAGCCTGCCCCGAGGCGGGGGCTCTAGCACAGATACGCAGTATTTT
clone size: .; J gene: TRBJ2-2; V gene: TRBV5-1; D gene: TRBD1; CDR3 protein: CASSLGRQGEKNPGELFF; CDR3 DNA: TGCGCCAGCAGCTTGGGGCGACAGGGTGAGAAGAATCCCGGGGAGCTGTTTTTT
clone size: medium-sized; J gene: TRBJ2-5; V gene: TRBV2; D gene: .; CDR3 protein: CASSPRTDQETQYF; CDR3 DNA: TGTGCCAGCAGTCCCCGGACGGATCAAGAGACCCAGTACTTC
clone size: few; J gene: TRBJ2-7; V gene: TRBV2; D gene: .; CDR3 protein: CASTSAGLGGVYEQYF; CDR3 DNA: TGTGCCAGCACTTCAGCAGGGCTCGGAGGGGTCTACGAGCAGTACTTC
clone size: .; J gene: TRBJ2-2; V gene: TRBV4-2; D gene: .; CDR3 protein: CASSPARGVGELFF; CDR3 DNA: TGTGCCAGCAGCCCAGCTAGGGGGGTCGGGGAGCTGTTTTTT
clone size: .; J gene: TRBJ1-6; V gene: TRBV5-1; D gene: .; CDR3 protein: CASSPGDTGNSPLHF; CDR3 DNA: TGCGCCAGCAGCCCTGGGGACACTGGGAATTCACCCCTCCACTTT
clone size: .; J gene: TRBJ1-1; V gene: TRBV18; D gene: .; CDR3 protein: CASSRTVNTEAFF; CDR3 DNA: TGTGCCAGCTCTAGGACAGTAAACACTGAAGCTTTCTTT
clone size: .; J gene: TRBJ2-3; V gene: TRBV12-2; D gene: .; CDR3 protein: CASRQTGDCRGRTDTQYF; CDR3 DNA: TGTGCAAGTCGACAGACCGGGGACTGCCGGGGTCGCACAGATACGCAGTATTTT